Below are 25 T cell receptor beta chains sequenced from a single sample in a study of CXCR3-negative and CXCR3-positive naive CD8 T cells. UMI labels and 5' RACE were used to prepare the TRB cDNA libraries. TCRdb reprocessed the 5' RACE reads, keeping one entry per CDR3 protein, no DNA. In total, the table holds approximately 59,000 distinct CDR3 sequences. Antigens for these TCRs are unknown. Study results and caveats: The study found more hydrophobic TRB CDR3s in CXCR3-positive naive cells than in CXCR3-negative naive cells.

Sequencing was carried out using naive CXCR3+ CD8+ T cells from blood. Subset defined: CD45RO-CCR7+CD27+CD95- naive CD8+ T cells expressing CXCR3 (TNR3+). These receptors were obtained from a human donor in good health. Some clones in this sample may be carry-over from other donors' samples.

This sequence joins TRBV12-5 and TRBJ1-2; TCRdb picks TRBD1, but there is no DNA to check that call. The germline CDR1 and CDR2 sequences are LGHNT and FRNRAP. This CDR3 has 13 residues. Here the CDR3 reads CASGLFGGYGYTF.

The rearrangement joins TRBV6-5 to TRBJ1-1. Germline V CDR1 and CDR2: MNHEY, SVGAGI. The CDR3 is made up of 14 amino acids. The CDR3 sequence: CASSYWGENTEAFF.

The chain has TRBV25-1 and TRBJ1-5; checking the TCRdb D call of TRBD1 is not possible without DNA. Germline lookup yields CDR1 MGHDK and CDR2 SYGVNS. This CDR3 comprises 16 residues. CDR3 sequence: CASSPCHGQSNQPQHF.

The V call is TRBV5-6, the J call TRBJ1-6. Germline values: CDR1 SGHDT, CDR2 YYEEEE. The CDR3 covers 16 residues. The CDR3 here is CASSLVRSSYNSPLHF.

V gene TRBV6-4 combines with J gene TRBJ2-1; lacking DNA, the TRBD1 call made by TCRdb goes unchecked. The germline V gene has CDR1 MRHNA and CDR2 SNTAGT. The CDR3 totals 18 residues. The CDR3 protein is CASSDSSSGTGSRNEQFF.

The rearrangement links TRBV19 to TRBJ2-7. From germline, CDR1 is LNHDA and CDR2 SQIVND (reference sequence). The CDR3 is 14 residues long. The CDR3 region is CASSIHGLGYEQYF.

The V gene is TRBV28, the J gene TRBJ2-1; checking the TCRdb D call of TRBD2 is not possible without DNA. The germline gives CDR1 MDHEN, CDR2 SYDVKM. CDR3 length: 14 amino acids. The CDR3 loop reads CASNEGGSYNEQFF.

The CDR3 sequence is CASSLRFGGYGYTF. The V call is TRBV27, the J call TRBJ1-2; the D gene TCRdb calls, TRBD1, cannot be checked with no DNA. The CDR3 length is 14 residues. Per the germline V gene, CDR1 is MNHEY and CDR2 is SMNVEV (reference sequence).

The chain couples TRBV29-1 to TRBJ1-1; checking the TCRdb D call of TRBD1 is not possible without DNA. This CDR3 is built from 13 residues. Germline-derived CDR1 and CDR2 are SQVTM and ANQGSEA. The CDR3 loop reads CSGNRRMNTEAFF.

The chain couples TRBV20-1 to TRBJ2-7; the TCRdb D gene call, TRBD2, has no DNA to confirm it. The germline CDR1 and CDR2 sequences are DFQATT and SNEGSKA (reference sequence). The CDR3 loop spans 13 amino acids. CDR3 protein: CSAFTSGTYEQYF.

This CDR3 is CASSLRGSGSVGETQYF. J is TRBJ2-5 and V is TRBV7-9; TCRdb reports TRBD2, a call that lacks DNA to check it against. The CDR3 has 17 residues. Germline lookup yields CDR1 SEHNR and CDR2 FQNEAQ (reference sequence).

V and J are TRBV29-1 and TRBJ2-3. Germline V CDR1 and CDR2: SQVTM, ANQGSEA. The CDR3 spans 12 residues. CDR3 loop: CSVVQSTDTQYF.

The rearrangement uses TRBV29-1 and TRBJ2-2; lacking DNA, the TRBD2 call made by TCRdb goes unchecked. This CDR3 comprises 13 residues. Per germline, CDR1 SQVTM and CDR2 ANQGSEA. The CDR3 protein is CSVVGLYTGELFF.

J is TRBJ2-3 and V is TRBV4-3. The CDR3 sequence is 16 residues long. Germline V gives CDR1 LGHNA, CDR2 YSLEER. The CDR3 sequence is CASSQGDGRSQDTQYF.

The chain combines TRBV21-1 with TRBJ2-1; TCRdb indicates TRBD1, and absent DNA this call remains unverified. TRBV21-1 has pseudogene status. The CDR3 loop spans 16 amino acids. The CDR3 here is CASSKVRVRYYNEQFF.

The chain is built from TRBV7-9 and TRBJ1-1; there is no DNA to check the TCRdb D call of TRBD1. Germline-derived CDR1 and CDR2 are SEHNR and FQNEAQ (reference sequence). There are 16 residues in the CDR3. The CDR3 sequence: CASSQRTGDVGTEAFF.

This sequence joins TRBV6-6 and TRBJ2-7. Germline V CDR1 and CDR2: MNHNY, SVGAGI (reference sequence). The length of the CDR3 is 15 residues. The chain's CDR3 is CASSHHRVLNYEQYF.

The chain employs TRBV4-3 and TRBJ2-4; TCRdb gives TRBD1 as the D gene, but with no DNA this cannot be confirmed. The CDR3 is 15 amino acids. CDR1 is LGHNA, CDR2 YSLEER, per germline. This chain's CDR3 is CASSQADPAENIQYF.

The CDR3 here is CASSMSVGVYEQYF. The V and J genes are TRBV19 and TRBJ2-7. The CDR3 loop spans 14 amino acids. The V gene's germline CDR1 is LNHDA and CDR2 SQIVND (reference sequence).

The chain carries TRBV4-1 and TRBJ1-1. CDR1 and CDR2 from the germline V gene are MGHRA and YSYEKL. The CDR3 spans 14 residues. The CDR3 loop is CASSQESMNTEAFF.

This CDR3 is CASGWGQGAGGELFF. The chain employs TRBV28 and TRBJ2-2; TCRdb's D call, TRBD1, is unchecked because there is no DNA. The CDR3 runs 15 residues. The germline gives CDR1 MDHEN, CDR2 SYDVKM. Complete variable domain (other parts from reference TRBV28 and TRBJ2-2): DVKVTQSSRYLVKRTGEKVFLECVQDMDHENMFWYRQDPGLGLRLIYFSYDVKMKEKGDIPEGYSVSREKKERFSLILESASTNQTSMYLCASGWGQGAGGELFFGEGSRLTVL.

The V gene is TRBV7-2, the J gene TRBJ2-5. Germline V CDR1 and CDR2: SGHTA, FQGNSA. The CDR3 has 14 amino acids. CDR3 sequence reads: CASSLGLVQETQYF.

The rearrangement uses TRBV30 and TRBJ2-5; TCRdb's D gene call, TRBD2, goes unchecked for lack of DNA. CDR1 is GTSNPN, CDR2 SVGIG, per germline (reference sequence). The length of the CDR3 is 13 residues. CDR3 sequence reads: CAVAQVDQETQYF.

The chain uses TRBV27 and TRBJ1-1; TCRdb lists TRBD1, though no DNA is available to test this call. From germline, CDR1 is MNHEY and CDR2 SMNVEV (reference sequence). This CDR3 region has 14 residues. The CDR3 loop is CASSMTGINTEAFF.

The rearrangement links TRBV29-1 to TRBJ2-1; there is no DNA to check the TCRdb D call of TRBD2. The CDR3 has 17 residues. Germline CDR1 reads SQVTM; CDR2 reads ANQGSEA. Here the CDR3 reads CSVDLKGLAGPGNEQFF.